The present T cell receptor (beta chain) was sequenced within a study of T-cell memory formation after mild COVID-19 (dated by TCRdb to about 2021). Regarding the complete study: TCR sequence clusters from the two donors were found to be largely donor specific. Two young, previously healthy adult volunteers made up the cohort, one male and one female. T-cell clones expanding and contracting after mild COVID-19 in a couple of donors were tracked by longitudinal TCRalpha and TCRbeta repertoire sequencing.

The CDR3 sequence holds 14 residues, the cysteine and phenylalanine included. CDR3 DNA is the only sequence kept; it has 42 bases, read in frame from the first base. V sheds 6 bases and J sheds 2 bases, leaving 16 bases between their ends. The CDR1 and CDR2 encoded by the germline V gene (reference sequence) are DFQATT and SNEGSKA. What the research found in general, with its limitations: Contracting CD4+ clones were found mainly in CM and EM memory subsets, while CD8+ clones were enriched in EMRA. Some responding clones were detected in pre-infection memory, which suggested that pre-existing cross-reactive memory T cells had joined the SARS-CoV-2 response. The study covered only two mild cases, and larger cohorts including severe cases with pre-infection samples were considered necessary. Clones that contracted from day 15 to 85 showed balanced CD4/CD8 phenotypes, whereas a second wave of clones that expanded from day 15 to 37 leaned towards CD4+. SARS-CoV-2 specificity of the second-wave clones peaking on day 37 was not confirmed.

This clonotype was found a few times. Its antigen has not been determined. No clone much larger than this one lies a single base away; base qualities are absent. The listed sequencing device is Illumina NovaSeq 6000. cDNA libraries for TCRalpha and TCRbeta were prepared by 5'RACE using constant-segment primers, with sample barcodes and unique molecular identifiers added. Trizol reagent was used to extract RNA from every sample. The libraries were amplified in two PCR steps, and the second step added a second sample barcode and Illumina TruSeq adapters. Libraries were sequenced on an Illumina NovaSeq with 2 x 150 bp paired-end reads. As for how the authors treated the data: With migec v1.2.7, reads were demultiplexed and then collapsed into UMI-guided consensus sequences. With mixcr v2.1.11, UMI consensuses were aligned to TRA and TRB V and J templates and assembled into clonotypes. Clonotypes were classified as expanded or contracted when called significant by both edgeR and NoisET, with noise models trained on biological replicates. For edgeR calls, the thresholds were a false discovery rate-adjusted p below 0.01 and a log2 fold-change of 1. As an exploratory analysis of dynamics, max-normalized trajectories of the 1000 most abundant clonotypes were examined with PCA combined with hierarchical clustering. The CD4 or CD8 phenotype of responding clones was assigned using the separately sequenced CD4+ and CD8+ repertoires. TCRdb applied fastp at Q25 and MiXCR to the public reads, then kept only in-frame beta chains. CDR3 protein duplicates are merged, each entry listing the most common genes and DNA. The V and J calls and clone size are TCRdb's, not the authors'. The sample yields 150,000 to 200,000 distinct CDR3 sequences; 9.5% to 13% were counted once. 3% to 4% of the sample lies in the top ten.

Ficoll-Paque density gradient centrifugation was the method used to isolate PBMCs. This receptor was taken from a man aged 18 to 29 who had mild COVID-19 (a few samples of this study predate the infection). The sample titles of this study are shuffled in the database, so cell type and time point are left out; the donor was told from shared clones. The material sequenced was PBMCs or a T cell subset sorted from them (not recorded which). The rearranged segments are TRBV20-1 and TRBJ2-5, with the D assignment possibly TRBD1 or TRBD2, given 7 matching bases for each. The CDR3 protein: CSASQGGFQETQYF. At the DNA level, the sequence is TGCAGTGCGTCCCAGGGGGGGTTTCAAGAGACCCAGTACTTC.